This T cell receptor beta chain was documented in a study of CD8 T cell repertoires and HIV-1 epitope variants (TCRdb year 2020). In the study overall: Twenty-five peptides representing autologous and known Gag and Nef epitope variants were each used to stimulate T cells in separate culture wells. Control conditions included a CMV, EBV and flu peptide pool, the Ebola AY9 epitope as negative control, and a no-peptide well. The epitopes tested covered three Gag epitope families plus Nef HW9 and YT9. T cells were enriched with the EasySep Human T Cell Enrichment Kit and co-cultured with equal numbers of autologous T cell-negative cells as antigen-presenting cells. Cultures were maintained for ten to eleven days in IMDM with gentamicin, and half-media changes adding IL-2, IL-7 and IL-15 were performed on days 3 and 7. An aliquot of 1M T cells was saved as an uncultured baseline condition, separate from the 80 to 85 T cell cultures. A total of over 65 T cell cultures were run, with each culture condition done in triplicate except for one peptide, which was done in duplicate. Points the paper makes about the study in general: The assay identified only TCR beta chains and indicated proliferation in response to antigen, without indicating T cell function or cytokine profile. Five or six clonotypes recognized the Nef KF9 family and one clonotype recognized the HW9 family, while no responses to the TAALDMSHF plasma variant were seen. The study identified roughly 9 antigen-specific TCR beta clonotypes, 6 or 7 of which appeared to be cross-reactive for autologous or known escape epitope variants.

The germline V gene encodes CDR1 SNHLY and CDR2 FYNNEI. The CDR3 contains 16 residues, cysteine and phenylalanine counted. This entry keeps only the CDR3 DNA: 48 bases, framed from base 1. V gives up 6 bases and J gives up 0 bases, and the segment between their germline ends measures 15 bases. Compared with the rest of its sample, this clone is medium-sized (0.01 to 0.1%). What antigen it recognizes has not been identified. Base qualities are not recorded, but no much larger clone differs from it by a single base. The EasySep Human CD8+ T Cell Enrichment Kit was used on day 10 to isolate CD8+ T cells from every culture. TCR beta CDR3 regions were sequenced at survey depth on the immunoSEQ platform. The QIAamp DNA micro kit was used to extract genomic DNA from every cultured and uncultured CD8+ T cell population. Per the authors' processing: Any sample with under 5,000 productive reads was excluded, and this exclusion removed about 6.5% of the roughly 80 cultures stimulated with HIV peptides. Sequences were trimmed to CDR3 by a MANAFEST web app, and nonproductive sequences, CDR3s under 5 amino acids, and sequences not starting with C or ending with F/W were removed. For a clonotype to count as antigen-specific, the clonotype had to expand relative to the no-peptide control in at least 2 of 3 replicates at FDR 0.01, and only within one epitope family. Specific clonotypes also needed at least fivefold higher frequency than in wells stimulated with peptides from other epitope families. The table was pulled from immuneACCESS by TCRdb, which kept in-frame rearrangements only. Such tables lose some clones; where checked, under half of the loss comes from unresolved V genes, and the rest has no known cause. Clone size and the V and J calls come from that table; the DNA yielded D and trimming. This sample gives tens of thousands of clones in total; roughly four fifths of them show up just once. The ten largest clones add up to around 24% of the sample.

The source of this sequence is a male donor with HIV. The sequenced sample was uncultured baseline CD8+ T cells from peripheral blood mononuclear cells (PBMCs). The rearrangement combines TRBV2 with TRBJ1-3; matching of 6 bases hints at TRBD1 as the D gene. CDR3 sequence: CASRGTLESSGNTIYF. The nucleotides read TGTGCCAGCAGAGGGACATTAGAAAGCTCTGGAAACACCATATATTTT.